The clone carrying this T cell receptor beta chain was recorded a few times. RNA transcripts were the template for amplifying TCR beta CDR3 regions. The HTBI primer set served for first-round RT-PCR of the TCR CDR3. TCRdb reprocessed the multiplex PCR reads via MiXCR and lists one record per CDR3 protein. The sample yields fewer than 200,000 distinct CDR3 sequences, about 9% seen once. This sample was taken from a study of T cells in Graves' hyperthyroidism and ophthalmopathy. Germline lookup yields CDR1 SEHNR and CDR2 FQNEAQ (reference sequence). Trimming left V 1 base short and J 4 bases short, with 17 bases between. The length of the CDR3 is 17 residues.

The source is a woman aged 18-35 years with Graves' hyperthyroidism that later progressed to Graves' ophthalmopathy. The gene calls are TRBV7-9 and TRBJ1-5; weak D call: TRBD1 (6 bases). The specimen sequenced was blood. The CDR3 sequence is CASSLVKRGLGNQPQHF. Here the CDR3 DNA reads TGTGCCAGCAGCTTAGTTAAGAGGGGGTTAGGGAATCAGCCCCAGCATTTT.